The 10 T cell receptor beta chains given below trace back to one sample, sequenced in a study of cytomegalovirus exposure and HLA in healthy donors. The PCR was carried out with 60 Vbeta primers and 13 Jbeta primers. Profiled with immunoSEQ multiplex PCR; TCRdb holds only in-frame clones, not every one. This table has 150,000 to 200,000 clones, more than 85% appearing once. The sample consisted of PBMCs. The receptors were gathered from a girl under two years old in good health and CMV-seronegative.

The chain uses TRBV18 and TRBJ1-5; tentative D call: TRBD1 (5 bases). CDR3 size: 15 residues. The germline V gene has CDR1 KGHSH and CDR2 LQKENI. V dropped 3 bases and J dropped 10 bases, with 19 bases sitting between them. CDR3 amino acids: CASSPSAGRFEPQHF. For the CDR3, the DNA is TGTGCCAGCTCACCGTCTGCGGGGCGTTTCGAACCCCAGCATTTT.

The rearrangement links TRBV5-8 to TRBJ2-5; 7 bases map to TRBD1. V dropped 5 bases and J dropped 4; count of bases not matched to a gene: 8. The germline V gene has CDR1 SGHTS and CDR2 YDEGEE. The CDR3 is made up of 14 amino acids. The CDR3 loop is CASRQGPGRETQYF. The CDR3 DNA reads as TGTGCCAGCAGACAGGGGCCGGGAAGAGAGACCCAGTACTTC.

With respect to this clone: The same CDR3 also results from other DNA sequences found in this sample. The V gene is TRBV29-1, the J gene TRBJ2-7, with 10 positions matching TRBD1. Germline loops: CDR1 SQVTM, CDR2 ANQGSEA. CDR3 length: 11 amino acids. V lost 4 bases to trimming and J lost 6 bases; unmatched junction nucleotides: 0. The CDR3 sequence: CSVGTGGEQYF. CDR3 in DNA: TGCAGCGTTGGGACAGGGGGCGAGCAGTACTTC.

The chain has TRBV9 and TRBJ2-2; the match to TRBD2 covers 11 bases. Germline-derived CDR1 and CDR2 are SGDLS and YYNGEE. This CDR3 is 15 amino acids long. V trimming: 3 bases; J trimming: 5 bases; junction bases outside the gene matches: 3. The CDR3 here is CASSALAGGTGELFF. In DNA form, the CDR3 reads TGTGCCAGCAGCGCCCTAGCGGGAGGAACCGGGGAGCTGTTTTTT.

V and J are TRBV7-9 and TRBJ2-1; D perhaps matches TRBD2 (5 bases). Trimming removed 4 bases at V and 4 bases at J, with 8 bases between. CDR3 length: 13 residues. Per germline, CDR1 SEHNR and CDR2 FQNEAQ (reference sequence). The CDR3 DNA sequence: TGTGCCAGCAGCTGGGAGAGGTACAATGAGCAGTTCTTC. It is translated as CASSWERYNEQFF. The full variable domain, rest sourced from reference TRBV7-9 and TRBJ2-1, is DTGVSQNPRHKITKRGQNVTFRCDPISEHNRLYWYRQTLGQGPEFLTYFQNEAQLEKSRLLSDRFSAERPKGSFSTLEIQRTEQGDSAMYLCASSWERYNEQFFGPGTRLTVL.

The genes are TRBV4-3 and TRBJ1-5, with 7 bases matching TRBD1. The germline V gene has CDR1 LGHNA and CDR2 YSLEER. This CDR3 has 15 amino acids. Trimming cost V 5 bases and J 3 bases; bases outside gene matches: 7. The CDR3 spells CASSVEQGINQPQHF. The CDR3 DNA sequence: TGCGCCAGCAGCGTAGAACAGGGGATCAATCAGCCCCAGCATTTT.

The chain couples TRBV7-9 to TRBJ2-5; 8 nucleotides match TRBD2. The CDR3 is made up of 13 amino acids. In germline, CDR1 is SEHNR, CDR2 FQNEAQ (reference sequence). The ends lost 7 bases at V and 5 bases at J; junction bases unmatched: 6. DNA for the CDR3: TGTGCCAGCACAACGGGAGGGAGTGAGACCCAGTACTTC. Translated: CASTTGGSETQYF.

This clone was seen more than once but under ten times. CDR3 in amino acids: CASSFGLAGGSPYEQYF. The CDR3 DNA sequence: TGTGCCAGCAGCTTCGGACTAGCGGGGGGATCTCCCTACGAGCAGTACTTC. The rearrangement links TRBV7-9 to TRBJ2-7; TRBD2 aligns across 14 bases. Germline CDR1 reads SEHNR; CDR2 reads FQNEAQ (reference sequence). This CDR3 is 17 amino acids long. V lost 3 bases to trimming and J lost 2 bases; unmatched junction nucleotides: 6.

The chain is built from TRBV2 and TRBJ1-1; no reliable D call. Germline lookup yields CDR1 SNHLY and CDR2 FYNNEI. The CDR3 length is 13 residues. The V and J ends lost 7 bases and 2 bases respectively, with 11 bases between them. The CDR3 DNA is TGTGCCAGCATTGGGCCTCCTAACACTGAAGCTTTCTTT. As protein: CASIGPPNTEAFF.

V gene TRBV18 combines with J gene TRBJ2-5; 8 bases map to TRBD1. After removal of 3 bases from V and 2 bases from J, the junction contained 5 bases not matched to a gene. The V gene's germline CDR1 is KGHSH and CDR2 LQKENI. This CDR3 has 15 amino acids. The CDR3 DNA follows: TGTGCCAGCTCACCGGGGACAGGAGGTCAAGAGACCCAGTACTTC. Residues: CASSPGTGGQETQYF.